This T cell receptor (beta chain) was obtained from a study of blood T cell repertoires in COVID-19. Study context: Donors in the United States, Italy and Spain gave samples during acute or convalescent COVID-19. Sample material is recorded as cDNA or gDNA derived from T cells, B-cell-depleted T cells, or PBMCs.

Methods used by the authors: Estimated nucleated cell counts came from reference gene primer amplification. TCRdb keeps only in-frame clones here, not all; method: immunoSEQ multiplex PCR. V and J calls and clone size are copied from that table; D and trimming were computed from the DNA. The data show roughly 110,000 clones, over 70% seen once. Germline V gives CDR1 SGHTA, CDR2 FQGNSA. Trimming removed 6 bases from V and 4 bases from J; junction bases left unmatched: 8. CDR3 length: 14 amino acids. This chain connects TRBV7-2 to TRBJ1-1; 7 nucleotides match TRBD1. The sequence came from a human donor with acute or convalescent COVID-19. The donor label of this sample is uncertain. Sequenced material: peripheral blood. The CDR3 coding sequence is TGTGCCAGCAGAGGGGGCGGCCGCAGCACTGAAGCTTTCTTT. It codes for CASRGGGRSTEAFF.